This record covers a single TCR beta chain. Its target is unknown. Sequencing used immunoSEQ multiplex PCR; TCRdb keeps in-frame clones, though not all of them. The sample has roughly 80,000 clones, approximately 94% seen once. This record comes from a study of cytomegalovirus exposure and HLA in healthy donors. Study-level findings and limits: Generally TCR sequences proved uncommon, though certain public TCRs appeared in numerous donors.

V shed 4 bases and J shed 7 bases, with 13 bases lying between them. CDR1 and CDR2 from the germline V gene are KGHSH and LQKENI. CDR3 length: 13 amino acids. The sequence was collected from a woman under 30 in good health and CMV-seropositive. The sample was PBMCs. The genes are TRBV18 and TRBJ1-1; D is undetermined. DNA of the CDR3: TGTGCCAGCTCACTCCCCGACACCCTTGAAGCTTTCTTT. Encoded protein: CASSLPDTLEAFF.